One and the same sample provided the 32 T cell receptor beta chains below, sequenced in a study of regulatory T cells in long-lasting Graves disease. Time point described: persistent/refractory GD, antithyroid drugs over 5 years with positive TRAb. PBMCs provided the RNA from which the TCR library was made. Construction of the TCR beta libraries employed iRepertoire HTBI primers in conjunction with Arm-PCR of CDR3 regions. TCRdb analysed the multiplex PCR reads with MiXCR anew, one entry per CDR3 protein. The repertoire has about 310,000 distinct CDR3 sequences, 22% of them found once; the top ten carry around 50%. Specimen: peripheral blood mononuclear cells (PBMCs), collected when the disease was refractory, from a patient treated with antithyroid drugs. Every receptor here comes from a female donor with Graves disease.

The chain couples TRBV29-1 to TRBJ1-1, with D unclear. Germline V CDR1 and CDR2: SQVTM, ANQGSEA. V was shortened by 3 bases and J by 3 bases, with 8 bases between the two germline ends. CDR3 size: 12 residues. CDR3 sequence: CSVESEDTEAFF. CDR3 DNA: TGCAGCGTTGAGTCGGAGGACACTGAAGCTTTCTTT.

The rearrangement joins TRBV9 to TRBJ2-7; 7 bases fit TRBD2. The CDR3 runs to 15 residues. Germline values: CDR1 SGDLS, CDR2 YYNGEE. J was trimmed by 5 bases and V by 0 bases; bases with no gene match: 8. CDR3 sequence reads: CASSVGTRLRDEQYF. CDR3 DNA sequence: TGTGCCAGCAGCGTAGGGACTAGGCTACGGGACGAGCAGTACTTC.

The chain employs TRBV28 and TRBJ2-7; 13 positions match TRBD2. Unmatched junction bases numbered 11, after V lost 4 bases and J lost 5 bases. Germline CDR1 reads MDHEN; CDR2 reads SYDVKM. This CDR3 is 17 amino acids long. Written as DNA, the CDR3 is TGTGCCAGCAGTTCTACTCCCGGACTAGCGGGAGTAAACGAGCAGTACTTC. As protein: CASSSTPGLAGVNEQYF.

This clonotype was recorded a few times. The chain carries TRBV7-3 and TRBJ1-4, with 7 bases lining up with TRBD1. This CDR3 has 14 residues. Germline CDR1 reads SGHTA; CDR2 reads FQGTGA. V dropped 4 bases and J dropped 5; count of bases not matched to a gene: 4. This chain's CDR3 is CASSWGQQNEKLFF. CDR3 coding DNA: TGTGCCAGCAGCTGGGGACAGCAAAATGAAAAACTGTTTTTT.

The chain uses TRBV19 and TRBJ1-1, with 10 nucleotides matching TRBD1. The CDR3 extends over 16 amino acids. Germline CDR1 LNHDA, CDR2 SQIVND (reference sequence). The ends lost 1 base at V and 4 bases at J; junction bases unmatched: 6. The CDR3 DNA follows: TGTGCCAGTAGTATAGGTCATCGGGACAGGGGCACTGAAGCTTTCTTT. This sequence encodes CASSIGHRDRGTEAFF.

This sequence joins TRBV12-3 or TRBV12-4 and TRBJ2-1; TRBD2 agrees at 15 bases. V gave up 8 bases and J gave up 1 base; unmatched junction bases: 3. The length of the CDR3 is 16 residues. The chain's CDR3 is CASFGTSGRSYNEQFF. The CDR3, as DNA: TGTGCCAGCTTTGGGACTAGCGGGAGGTCCTACAATGAGCAGTTCTTC.

V is TRBV15 and J is TRBJ2-2; the D gene is possibly TRBD1 (6 bases). Looked up from germline, CDR1 is LNHNV and CDR2 is YYDKDF (reference sequence). Trimming removed 4 bases from V and 6 bases from J, with 18 bases in between. The CDR3 totals 16 residues. CDR3 sequence (DNA): TGTGCCACCAGCATACCTCCAACAGGGTTGGCCGGGGAGCTGTTTTTT. It translates to CATSIPPTGLAGELFF.

The table lists this clonotype with many counts. This chain uses TRBV20-1 with TRBJ2-4; D is possibly TRBD2 (6 bases). The CDR3 contains 13 residues. V shed 4 bases and J shed 9 bases, with 16 bases lying between them. Germline V gives CDR1 DFQATT, CDR2 SNEGSKA (reference sequence). The CDR3 DNA sequence: TGCAGTGCTACGTTGGGGCGGGGTGGCATTCAGTACTTC. This encodes CSATLGRGGIQYF.

This clonotype was seen a few times. J is TRBJ2-5 and V is TRBV20-1; 8 bases line up with TRBD2. The CDR3 totals 18 residues. V lost 5 bases and J lost 2; bases outside the gene matches: 19. Germline V gene lookup returns CDR1 DFQATT and CDR2 SNEGSKA (reference sequence). In DNA form, the CDR3 reads TGCAGTGCTCGGGGCGGGACATCTAGCGGGCCCCAGCAAGAGACCCAGTACTTC. This gives the protein CSARGGTSSGPQQETQYF.

The chain recombines TRBV25-1 with TRBJ2-5; D uncertain. V was shortened by 7 bases and J by 0 bases, with 9 bases between the two germline ends. Germline loops: CDR1 MGHDK, CDR2 SYGVNS. This CDR3 is built from 13 residues. Here the CDR3 DNA reads TGTGCCAGCAAGGACGGTAACCAAGAGACCCAGTACTTC. Translation: CASKDGNQETQYF.

This rearrangement joins TRBV7-9 to TRBJ2-7; 8 nucleotides agree with TRBD2. CDR1 is SEHNR, CDR2 FQNEAQ, per germline (reference sequence). The V and J ends lost 4 bases and 4 bases, in that order; junction bases with no gene match: 9. This CDR3 is 15 amino acids long. For the CDR3, the DNA is TGTGCCAGCAGCTCAGGCGGGAGGCCCCATTACGAGCAGTACTTC. It yields the protein CASSSGGRPHYEQYF.

This clonotype occurred many times. This chain connects TRBV6-5 to TRBJ1-1; the D is unclear. The CDR3 covers 16 residues. The V gene's germline CDR1 is MNHEY and CDR2 SVGAGI. Trimming shortened V by 0 bases and J by 0 bases, and 11 bases separated the two germline ends. The CDR3 is CASSYSMEPVNTEAFF. CDR3 DNA sequence: TGTGCCAGCAGTTACTCGATGGAACCCGTGAACACTGAAGCTTTCTTT.

The rearrangement joins TRBV12-5 to TRBJ2-5, with D possibly TRBD2 on 5 matching bases. The germline V and J ends were trimmed by 3 bases and 7 bases, with 12 bases remaining between them. This CDR3 spans 13 amino acids. CDR1 is LGHNT, CDR2 FRNRAP, per germline. The CDR3 DNA sequence: TGTGCTAGTGGTTTTTCCGGGGAAGGGACCCAGTACTTC. Its translation: CASGFSGEGTQYF.

The chain joins TRBV7-2 to TRBJ2-2, with 11 nucleotides matching TRBD1. Germline V gene sequence: CDR1 SGHTA, CDR2 FQGNSA. The CDR3 sequence is 16 residues long. The J segment lost 4 bases and the V segment lost 1 base, leaving 2 bases of the junction unmatched. Here the CDR3 reads CASSLGDRGCTGELFF. As DNA, the CDR3 is TGTGCCAGCAGCTTAGGGGACAGGGGGTGCACCGGGGAGCTGTTTTTT.

The V gene is TRBV5-1, the J gene TRBJ1-1; D perhaps matches TRBD1 (5 bases). This CDR3 spans 14 amino acids. Trimming pared 1 base from V and 1 base from J, leaving 8 bases between. Germline V gives CDR1 SGHRS, CDR2 YFSETQ. The CDR3 is CASSLPTGNTEAFF. The CDR3 DNA reads TGCGCCAGCAGCTTGCCCACAGGGAACACTGAAGCTTTCTTT.

This clonotype was observed at least ten times. The rearrangement uses TRBV6-2 or TRBV6-3 and TRBJ2-1; D may be TRBD2 (5 bases). Germline assignment: CDR1 MNHEY and CDR2 SVGEGT. Trimming shortened V by 5 bases and J by 7 bases, and 18 bases separated the two germline ends. The length of the CDR3 is 15 residues. This CDR3 reads CASSKRDRFGNEQFF. The CDR3 nucleotides are TGTGCCAGCAGTAAGAGGGATCGGTTCGGGAATGAGCAGTTCTTC.

This rearrangement joins TRBV11-3 to TRBJ2-1; D perhaps matches TRBD2 (5 bases). Germline assignment: CDR1 SGHNT and CDR2 YENEEA. The CDR3 spans 13 residues. V dropped 4 bases and J dropped 6 bases, with 10 bases sitting between them. For the CDR3, the DNA is TGTGCCAGCAGCTCGTCGGGGAGCAATGAGCAGTTCTTC. Encoded protein: CASSSSGSNEQFF.

This clonotype was seen repeatedly, ten times or more. V is TRBV9 and J is TRBJ1-1, with D possibly matching TRBD1 (5 bases). Germline V gene data show CDR1 as SGDLS and CDR2 as YYNGEE. The CDR3 is made up of 14 amino acids. V lost 0 bases, J lost 5 bases, and 11 bases lay in between. DNA of the CDR3: TGTGCCAGCAGCGTAGCTCCGGGGGGGACTGAAGCTTTCTTT. Its protein product is CASSVAPGGTEAFF.

This CDR3 is CAIQDGHSYEQYF. The CDR3 DNA sequence: TGTGCCATCCAAGACGGGCACTCCTACGAGCAGTACTTC. The rearrangement uses TRBV28 and TRBJ2-7; D call uncertain. Germline V lookup: CDR1 MDHEN, CDR2 SYDVKM. Trimming left V 10 bases short and J 0 bases short, with 13 bases between. The length of the CDR3 is 13 residues.

The V call is TRBV29-1, the J call TRBJ2-4, with D possibly matching TRBD2 (6 bases). Trimming took off 7 bases at V and 1 base at J, with 14 bases between the two ends. This CDR3 region has 14 residues. Germline V gene lookup returns CDR1 SQVTM and CDR2 ANQGSEA. CDR3 DNA sequence: TGCAGCGCCCTGGGGGGTATGGCCAAAAACATTCAGTACTTC. Protein sequence: CSALGGMAKNIQYF.

This clonotype was picked up many times. The V and J genes are TRBV10-3 and TRBJ1-6, with D hard to call. From germline, CDR1 is ENHRY and CDR2 SYGVKD. V was trimmed by 2 bases and J by 8 bases, leaving 10 bases between them. CDR3 length: 14 amino acids. The CDR3 bases are TGTGCCATCAGTGAGGCTGGGAGCGATTCACCCCTCCACTTT. It is translated as CAISEAGSDSPLHF.

This clonotype was observed a few times. The chain couples TRBV29-1 to TRBJ2-7; D call uncertain. This CDR3 has 10 residues. The V gene lost 0 bases and the J gene lost 6 bases, with 3 bases spanning the gap. The germline V gene encodes CDR1 SQVTM and CDR2 ANQGSEA. The CDR3 bases are TGCAGCGTTGAAGATGGCGAGCAGTACTTC. It is translated as CSVEDGEQYF.

As regards this clonotype: An end of the junction does not agree with germline; a read error may underlie this. V gene TRBV28 combines with J gene TRBJ2-7, with D possibly matching TRBD2 (6 bases). The CDR3 sequence is 14 residues long. The germline V gene encodes CDR1 MDHEN and CDR2 SYDVKM. The CDR3 sequence: CANSPYSGTYEQYF. The CDR3 DNA reads TGTGCCAACAGTCCCTATAGCGGAACCTACGAGCAGTACTTC.

This clonotype was recorded a few times. The chain links TRBV2 to TRBJ2-7; the D is unclear. The germline gives CDR1 SNHLY, CDR2 FYNNEI. The V end was cut by 6 bases, the J end by 0 bases, with 12 bases between. The CDR3 contains 14 residues. Here the CDR3 reads CASSDRQGSYEQYF. DNA for the CDR3: TGTGCCAGCAGCGACCGACAAGGCTCCTACGAGCAGTACTTC. Full variable domain (remainder filled in from reference TRBV2 and TRBJ2-7): EPEVTQTPSHQVTQMGQEVILRCVPISNHLYFYWYRQILGQKVEFLVSFYNNEISEKSEIFDDQFSVERPDGSNFTLKIRSTKLEDSAMYFCASSDRQGSYEQYFGPGTRLTVT.

In its sample, this clonotype was seen many times. V and J are TRBV27 and TRBJ2-5, with TRBD2 as a possible D gene (11 bases). Deletions cut 5 bases from V and 5 bases from J, with 24 bases between. Germline V CDR1 and CDR2: MNHEY, SMNVEV (reference sequence). The CDR3 spans 17 residues. The CDR3 reads CASSETGGLAGGETQYF. The CDR3 DNA follows: TGTGCCAGCAGTGAGACAGGGGGCCTAGCGGGAGGCGAGACCCAGTACTTC.

Here the CDR3 reads CASSQGGLAGGETQYF. The DNA for the CDR3 is TGCGCCAGCAGCCAAGGGGGACTAGCGGGAGGGGAGACCCAGTACTTC. This rearrangement joins TRBV4-3 to TRBJ2-5; 16 bases are shared with TRBD2. This CDR3 has 16 amino acids. The germline V gene has CDR1 LGHNA and CDR2 YSLEER. J gave up 5 bases and V 1 base, and 1 base lay outside the gene matches.

There are a few counts of this clonotype. The chain couples TRBV12-3 or TRBV12-4 to TRBJ2-5, with 7 bases matching TRBD2. V gave up 6 bases and J gave up 0 bases; unmatched junction bases: 10. The CDR3 sequence is 16 residues long. The CDR3 region is CASSTIPGLNQETQYF. CDR3 in DNA: TGTGCCAGCAGCACAATTCCGGGACTAAACCAAGAGACCCAGTACTTC.

This clonotype came up many times. One junction end does not reproduce the germline sequence, and a read error may be involved. This sequence joins TRBV20-1 and TRBJ2-2, with D possibly called TRBD1 or TRBD2 (5 bases each). CDR1 DFQATT and CDR2 SNEGSKA come from the germline V gene (reference sequence). The CDR3 runs 12 residues. DNA of the CDR3: TGCAGTACTAGGGGTTTGGCCGGGGAGCTGTTTTTT. This translates into CSTRGLAGELFF.

This clonotype was recorded many times. This chain connects TRBV19 to TRBJ1-6; D is perhaps TRBD1 (6 bases). Looked up from germline, CDR1 is LNHDA and CDR2 is SQIVND (reference sequence). V dropped 5 bases and J dropped 8 bases, with 10 bases sitting between them. The CDR3 consists of 13 residues. The DNA of the CDR3 is TGTGCCAGTAGTGACAGGCGAGATTCACCCCTCCACTTT. Residues: CASSDRRDSPLHF.

This clonotype was seen repeatedly, ten times or more. The rearrangement links TRBV7-9 to TRBJ1-1; D call uncertain. V was trimmed by 4 bases and J by 1 base, leaving 4 bases between them. The CDR3 contains 12 residues. CDR1 is SEHNR, CDR2 FQNEAQ, per germline (reference sequence). In DNA, the CDR3 is TGTGCCAGCAGCTCGGCGAACACTGAAGCTTTCTTT. It yields the protein CASSSANTEAFF.

The table lists this clonotype with a few counts. The V call is TRBV28, the J call TRBJ2-2, with D perhaps TRBD1 (5 bases). CDR1 and CDR2 from the germline V gene are MDHEN and SYDVKM. V lost 2 bases and J 4 bases, leaving 14 bases between the germline ends. The CDR3 is 16 residues long. The DNA for the CDR3 is TGTGCCAGCAGTTTAAATCAGGGTGGCCTCACCGGGGAGCTGTTTTTT. Protein product: CASSLNQGGLTGELFF. The whole variable domain, remainder taken from reference TRBV28 and TRBJ2-2, is DVKVTQSSRYLVKRTGEKVFLECVQDMDHENMFWYRQDPGLGLRLIYFSYDVKMKEKGDIPEGYSVSREKKERFSLILESASTNQTSMYLCASSLNQGGLTGELFFGEGSRLTVL.

This clonotype was counted ten times or more. This sequence joins TRBV11-2 and TRBJ2-7, with D uncertain. CDR3 length: 13 amino acids. Trimming pared 6 bases from V and 2 bases from J, leaving 11 bases between. Germline values: CDR1 SGHAT, CDR2 FQNNGV. In DNA form, the CDR3 reads TGTGCCAGCAGTCAACCGGGTCCCTACGAGCAGTACTTC. It specifies CASSQPGPYEQYF.